Shown below are 14 T cell receptor beta chains from a single sample sequenced in a study of PD-L1 blockade in urothelial cancer (TCRdb year 2017). The library was generated by the immunoSEQ multiplex PCR assay. Imported from immuneACCESS, the table was reduced by TCRdb to in-frame sequences with V and J called. These copies leave out some clones; in studies compared against another copy, an unresolved V gene accounts for under half, and the cause of the remainder is not known. Present in this sample are 20,000 to 25,000 clones, roughly 85% of which were seen just once. The ten largest clones take up under 2% of the sample. The time point label, read with the paper, signifies: peripheral blood 6 weeks after treatment start. This specimen consisted of PBMCs, obtained around atezolizumab (anti-PD-L1) treatment. The receptors here all came from a man aged 65 to 85 with urothelial cancer.

The J gene is TRBJ2-1, the V gene TRBV7-2; 7 bases line up with TRBD2. V shed 0 bases and J 7 bases; nucleotides not matched to a gene: 15. In germline, CDR1 is SGHTA, CDR2 FQGNSA. The CDR3 consists of 18 residues. CDR3 nucleotide sequence: TGTGCCAGCAGCTTAGCAGGTGTGGGCGGAAACGGGGGGAATGAGCAGTTCTTC. It encodes CASSLAGVGGNGGNEQFF.

The CDR3 reads CASSLGGYSYEQYF. The CDR3 coding sequence is TGTGCCAGCAGCTTGGGGGGATACTCCTACGAGCAGTACTTC. The rearrangement links TRBV7-9 to TRBJ2-7, with D maybe TRBD2 (6 bases). The germline V gene has CDR1 SEHNR and CDR2 FQNEAQ (reference sequence). CDR3 size: 14 residues. V was trimmed by 3 bases and J by 0 bases, leaving 9 bases between them.

About this clone itself: A junction boundary mismatches the germline segment, possibly from a read error. The rearrangement uses TRBV28 and TRBJ2-2; 11 bases agree with TRBD1. The V gene's germline CDR1 is MDHEN and CDR2 SYDVKM. The CDR3 is 18 residues long. The CDR3: CASSTPGQGVWNIGELFF. In DNA form, the CDR3 reads TGTGCCAGCAGCACACCGGGACAGGGGGTTTGGAACATCGGGGAGCTGTTTTTT.

The chain has TRBV13 and TRBJ1-1, with D hard to call. CDR1 is PRHDT and CDR2 is FYEKMQ in the germline V gene (reference sequence). V was cut by 2 bases and J by 1 base, with 5 bases left in between. This CDR3 is built from 13 residues. The CDR3 nucleotides read TGTGCCAGCAGCTTACGACAGAACACTGAAGCTTTCTTT. It yields the protein CASSLRQNTEAFF. Full variable domain (outside the CDR3, taken from reference TRBV13 and TRBJ1-1): AAGVIQSPRHLIKEKRETATLKCYPIPRHDTVYWYQQGPGQDPQFLISFYEKMQSDKGSIPDRFSAQQFSDYHSELNMSSLELGDSALYFCASSLRQNTEAFFGQGTRLTVV.

The gene calls are TRBV19 and TRBJ1-1; 8 bases align to TRBD1. The junction had 22 bases not matched to a gene; V was cut back by 7 bases and J by 3 bases. The CDR3 loop spans 19 amino acids. CDR1 and CDR2 from the germline V gene are LNHDA and SQIVND (reference sequence). The CDR3 DNA sequence: TGTGCCAGTATCCCCGAACCGACAGGGGAGGTTGGGGCGTACACTGAAGCTTTCTTT. It codes for CASIPEPTGEVGAYTEAFF. Based on the CDR3 plus reference TRBV19 and TRBJ1-1, the full variable domain is DGGITQSPKYLFRKEGQNVTLSCEQNLNHDAMYWYRQDPGQGLRLIYYSQIVNDFQKGDIAEGYSVSREKKESFPLTVTSAQKNPTAFYLCASIPEPTGEVGAYTEAFFGQGTRLTVV.

The chain combines TRBV6-1 with TRBJ2-7; D may be TRBD1 (6 bases). The CDR3 totals 14 residues. The ends were cut back, 6 bases at V and 6 bases at J, with 18 bases in the middle. CDR1 is MNHNS, CDR2 SASEGT, per germline. The CDR3 region is CASRGASLKGEQYF. CDR3 nucleotides: TGTGCCAGCAGGGGGGCCTCCTTGAAGGGCGAGCAGTACTTC.

This clone was counted once. The rearrangement uses TRBV7-9 and TRBJ1-5, with D uncertain. The CDR3 spans 16 residues. Looked up from germline, CDR1 is SEHNR and CDR2 is FQNEAQ (reference sequence). V lost 1 base and J 0 bases, leaving 10 bases between the germline ends. The CDR3 protein is CASSLGTADSNQPQHF. The CDR3 DNA follows: TGTGCCAGCAGCTTAGGAACAGCGGATAGCAATCAGCCCCAGCATTTT.

This clone was recorded a few times. The rearrangement joins TRBV2 to TRBJ2-3, with D possibly being TRBD2 (5 bases). Germline V CDR1 and CDR2: SNHLY, FYNNEI. The CDR3 runs to 11 residues. Deletions cut 0 bases from V and 10 bases from J, with 5 bases between. The CDR3 spells CASSEAGAQYF. CDR3 bases: TGTGCCAGCAGTGAAGCGGGAGCGCAGTATTTT.

The chain uses TRBV9 and TRBJ2-7; 8 positions match TRBD2. This CDR3 contains 14 residues. Germline CDR1 is SGDLS and CDR2 is YYNGEE. The V gene end was trimmed by 3 bases and the J gene end by 5 bases; junction bases not matched to a gene: 7. The CDR3 DNA sequence: TGTGCCAGCAGCGCCAGCGGGAGTGTCGACGAGCAGTACTTC. This codes for CASSASGSVDEQYF.

This clone has just one count. The chain recombines TRBV28 with TRBJ2-1, with a possible D match to TRBD2 (5 bases). The CDR3 sequence is 15 residues long. Germline-derived CDR1 and CDR2 are MDHEN and SYDVKM. The CDR3 protein is CVTIGGQVVRNEQFF. The CDR3 region has the DNA TGTGTCACCATAGGCGGGCAGGTAGTCAGGAATGAGCAGTTCTTC.

The chain recombines TRBV4-2 with TRBJ1-5; D not resolved. Germline V CDR1 and CDR2: LGHNA, YNFKEQ. Trimming cost V 0 bases and J 11 bases, with 14 bases left between them. The CDR3 is made up of 14 amino acids. Here the CDR3 reads CASSQDGINGAQHF. The CDR3 DNA reads TGTGCCAGCAGCCAAGACGGAATTAATGGAGCCCAGCATTTT.

The chain combines TRBV6-5 with TRBJ2-7; D gene uncertain. In germline, CDR1 is MNHEY, CDR2 SVGAGI. There are 14 residues in the CDR3. V was shortened by 10 bases and J by 1 base, with 17 bases between the two germline ends. In nucleotides, the CDR3 is TGTGCCACCCTCCTTAGATCCGGGTCCTACGAGCAGTACTTC. Translated, it gives CATLLRSGSYEQYF.

J is TRBJ1-2 and V is TRBV6-5; TRBD1 matches 7 bases. With 10 bases clipped from V and 8 bases from J, the junction kept 7 bases outside the gene matches. Germline lookup yields CDR1 MNHEY and CDR2 SVGAGI. CDR3 length: 11 amino acids. The CDR3 here is CATGQGVGYTF. CDR3 coding DNA: TGTGCCACGGGCCAGGGGGTAGGCTACACCTTC.

The rearrangement links TRBV30 to TRBJ2-1; 11 nucleotides align to TRBD2. The trim removed 2 bases at V and 5 bases at J, leaving 8 bases unmatched. CDR1 and CDR2 (germline): GTSNPN, SVGIG (reference sequence). This CDR3 spans 16 amino acids. In DNA form, the CDR3 reads TGTGCCTGGAGTACGAGGACTAGCGGGCCTGACAATGAGCAGTTCTTC. This translates into CAWSTRTSGPDNEQFF.